The subject of this entry is one T cell receptor beta chain. The sample belongs to a study of siplizumab effects on memory and regulatory T cells. The assay was immunoSEQ multiplex PCR, and TCRdb's table has in-frame clones only and misses some. The profile shows 70,000 to 90,000 clones, 80% to 90% of them singletons. V lost 4 bases, J lost 0 bases, and 10 bases lay in between. The CDR3 extends over 15 amino acids. From germline, CDR1 is LNHDA and CDR2 SQIVND (reference sequence). This sequence originates from a human donor in good health. Sequencing was carried out using CD4+ T cells sorted from blood. The chain recombines TRBV19 with TRBJ2-4; no firm D call. The chain's CDR3 is CASSSRYIAKNIQYF. In DNA form, the CDR3 reads TGTGCCAGTAGTAGCAGATACATAGCCAAAAACATTCAGTACTTC.